The T cell receptor (beta chain) under discussion was sequenced for a study of T cell responses to AZD1222 COVID-19 vaccine. General study points: Repertoires were obtained only post-peak T cell response. Mostly white British, mostly female donors; authors suggested clonal diversity may be underestimated. Spike-specific TCR breadth and depth went up after people got two AZD1222 doses. Nearly half of the spike-specific TCRs reportedly recognize variant regions that carry no mutations.

Of note for this clone: Its specificity is not known.

Profiling relied on immunoSEQ multiplex PCR, and the TCRdb table lists in-frame clones only, not all of them. The sample holds around 180,000 clones, around 91% seen once. Per the germline V gene, CDR1 is SQVTM and CDR2 is ANQGSEA. This CDR3 contains 16 residues. Germline trimming cut 7 bases from V and 9 bases from J; bases unmatched to any gene: 16. The receptor was isolated from an adult in good health. The chain links TRBV29-1 to TRBJ2-1; 12 bases line up with TRBD2. Sample: peripheral blood, taken on day 0 of AZD1222 vaccination. CDR3 amino acids: CSARSNVASGGVEQFF. The CDR3 coding sequence is TGCAGCGCCCGCTCGAATGTAGCTAGCGGGGGGGTTGAGCAGTTCTTC.